This T cell receptor beta chain was documented in a study of T cell responses to AZD1222 COVID-19 vaccine. Findings and limits, study-wide: Spike-specific TCR breadth rose after two AZD1222 doses, and depth rose as well. Close to half of spike-specific TCRs reportedly recognize unmutated variant regions. Donors in the cohort were predominantly white British and more often female, and clonal diversity was possibly underestimated.

Samples with a second dose at about 4 or about 12 weeks were pooled together. Of note for this clone: Its specificity is not known.

TCRdb's copy holds only in-frame clones and misses some; the assay was immunoSEQ multiplex PCR. This sample has 70,000 to 95,000 clones, with approximately 89% found just once. J gave up 10 bases and V 3 bases, and 9 bases lay outside the gene matches. CDR1 and CDR2 (germline): MDHEN, SYDVKM. The CDR3 is 15 residues long. The clonotype originates from an adult who received the AZD1222 COVID-19 vaccine. V and J are TRBV28 and TRBJ2-1; TRBD2 agrees at 10 bases. The sample was peripheral blood, taken 28 days after the second AZD1222 dose. The CDR3 DNA reads as TGTGCCAGCAGTTTCCCCGGGCTAGCGGGGGCCGAGCAGTTCTTC. Residues: CASSFPGLAGAEQFF.